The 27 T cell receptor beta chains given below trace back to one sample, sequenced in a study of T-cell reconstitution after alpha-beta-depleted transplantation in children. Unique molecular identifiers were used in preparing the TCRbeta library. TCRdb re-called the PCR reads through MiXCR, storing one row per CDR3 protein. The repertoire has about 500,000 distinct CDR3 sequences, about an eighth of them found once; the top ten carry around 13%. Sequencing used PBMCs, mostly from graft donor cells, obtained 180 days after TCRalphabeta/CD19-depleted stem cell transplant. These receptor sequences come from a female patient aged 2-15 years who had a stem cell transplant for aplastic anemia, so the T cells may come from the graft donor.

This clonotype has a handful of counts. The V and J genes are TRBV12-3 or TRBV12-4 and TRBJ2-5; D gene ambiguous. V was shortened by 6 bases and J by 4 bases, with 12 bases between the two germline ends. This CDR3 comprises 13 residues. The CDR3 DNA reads TGTGCCAGCAGCCTAAGCGCGGCAGAGACCCAGTACTTC. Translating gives CASSLSAAETQYF.

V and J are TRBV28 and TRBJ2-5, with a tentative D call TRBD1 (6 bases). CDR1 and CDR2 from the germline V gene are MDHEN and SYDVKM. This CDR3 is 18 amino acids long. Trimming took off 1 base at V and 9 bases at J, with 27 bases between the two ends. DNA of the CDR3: TGTGCCAGCAGTTTATTGCGGATTCAGGGGATTCGGGGCGAGGCCCAGTACTTC. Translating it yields CASSLLRIQGIRGEAQYF.

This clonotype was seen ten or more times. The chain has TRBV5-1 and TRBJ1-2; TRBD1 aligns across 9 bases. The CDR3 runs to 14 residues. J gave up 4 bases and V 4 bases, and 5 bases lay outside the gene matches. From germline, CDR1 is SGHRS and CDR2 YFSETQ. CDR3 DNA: TGCGCCAGCAGCGCGGACAGGGGCCTCTATGGCTACACCTTC. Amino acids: CASSADRGLYGYTF.

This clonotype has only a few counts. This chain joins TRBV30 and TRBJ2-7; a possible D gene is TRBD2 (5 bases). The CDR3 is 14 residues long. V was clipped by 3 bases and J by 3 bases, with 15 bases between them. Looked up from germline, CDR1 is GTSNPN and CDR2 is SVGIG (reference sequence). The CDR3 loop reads CAWRLKNGLYEQYF. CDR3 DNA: TGTGCCTGGAGGCTGAAAAACGGACTCTACGAGCAGTACTTC.

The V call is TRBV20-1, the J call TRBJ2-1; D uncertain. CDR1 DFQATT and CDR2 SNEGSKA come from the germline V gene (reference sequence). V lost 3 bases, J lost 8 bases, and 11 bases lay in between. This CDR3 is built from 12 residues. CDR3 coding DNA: TGCAGTGCTAGGTGGACGAGACATGAGCAGTTCTTC. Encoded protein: CSARWTRHEQFF.

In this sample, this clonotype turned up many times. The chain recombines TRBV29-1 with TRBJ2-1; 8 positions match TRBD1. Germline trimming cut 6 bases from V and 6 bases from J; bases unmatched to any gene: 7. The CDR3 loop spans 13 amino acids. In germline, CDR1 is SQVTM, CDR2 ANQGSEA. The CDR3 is CSVDRAALNEQFF. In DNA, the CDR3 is TGCAGCGTGGACAGGGCGGCTCTCAATGAGCAGTTCTTC.

The CDR3, as DNA: TGTGCCTCCGGACAGGGAGCGTCCTACAATCAGCCCCAGCATTTT. It yields the protein CASGQGASYNQPQHF. The chain has TRBV28 and TRBJ1-5; 8 bases align to TRBD1. The CDR3 is made up of 15 amino acids. Germline loops: CDR1 MDHEN, CDR2 SYDVKM. Trimming removed 11 bases from V and 3 bases from J; junction bases left unmatched: 12.

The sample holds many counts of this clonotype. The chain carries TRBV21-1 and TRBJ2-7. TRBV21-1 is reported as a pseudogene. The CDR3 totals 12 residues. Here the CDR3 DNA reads TGTGCCAGCAGCACAGGTTCCTACGAGCAGTACTTC. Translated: CASSTGSYEQYF.

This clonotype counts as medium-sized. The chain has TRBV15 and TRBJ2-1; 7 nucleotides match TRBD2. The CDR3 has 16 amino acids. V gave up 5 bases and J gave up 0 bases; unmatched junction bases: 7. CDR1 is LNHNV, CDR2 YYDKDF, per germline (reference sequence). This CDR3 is CATSDGGRGSYNEQFF. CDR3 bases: TGTGCCACCAGCGATGGCGGGAGAGGCTCCTACAATGAGCAGTTCTTC.

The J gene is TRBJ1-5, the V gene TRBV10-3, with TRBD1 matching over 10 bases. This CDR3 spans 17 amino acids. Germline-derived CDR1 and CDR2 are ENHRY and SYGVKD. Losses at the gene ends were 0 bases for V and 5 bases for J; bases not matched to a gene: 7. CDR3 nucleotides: TGTGCCATCAGTGAGTCAATAGGAGACAGGGGGCATCAGCCCCAGCATTTT. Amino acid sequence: CAISESIGDRGHQPQHF.

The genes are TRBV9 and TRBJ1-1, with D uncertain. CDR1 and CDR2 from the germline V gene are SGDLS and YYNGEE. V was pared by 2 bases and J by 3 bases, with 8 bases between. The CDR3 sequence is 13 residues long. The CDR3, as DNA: TGTGCCAGCAGCGTCATATCTGACACTGAAGCTTTCTTT. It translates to CASSVISDTEAFF. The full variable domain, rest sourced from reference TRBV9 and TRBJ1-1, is DSGVTQTPKHLITATGQRVTLRCSPRSGDLSVYWYQQSLDQGLQFLIQYYNGEERAKGNILERFSAQQFPDLHSELNLSSLELGDSALYFCASSVISDTEAFFGQGTRLTVV.

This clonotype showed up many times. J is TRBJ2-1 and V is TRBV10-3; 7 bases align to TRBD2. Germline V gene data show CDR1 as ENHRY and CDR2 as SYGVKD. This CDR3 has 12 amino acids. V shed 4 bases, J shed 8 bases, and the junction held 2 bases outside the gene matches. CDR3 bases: TGTGCCATCAGTGGAAGCGGGGATGAGCAGTTCTTC. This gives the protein CAISGSGDEQFF.

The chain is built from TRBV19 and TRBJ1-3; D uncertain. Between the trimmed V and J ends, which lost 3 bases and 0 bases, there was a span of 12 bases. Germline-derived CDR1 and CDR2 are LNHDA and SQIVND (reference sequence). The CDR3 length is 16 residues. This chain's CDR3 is CASSICGENSGNTIYF. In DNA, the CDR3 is TGTGCCAGTAGTATCTGCGGGGAGAACTCTGGAAACACCATATATTTT.

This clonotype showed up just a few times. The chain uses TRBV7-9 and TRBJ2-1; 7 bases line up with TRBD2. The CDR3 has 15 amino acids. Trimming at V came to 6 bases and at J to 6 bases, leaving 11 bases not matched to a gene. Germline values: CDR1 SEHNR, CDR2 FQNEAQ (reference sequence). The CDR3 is CASSLPRGRTNEQFF. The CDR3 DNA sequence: TGTGCCAGCAGTTTGCCACGCGGGAGAACCAATGAGCAGTTCTTC.

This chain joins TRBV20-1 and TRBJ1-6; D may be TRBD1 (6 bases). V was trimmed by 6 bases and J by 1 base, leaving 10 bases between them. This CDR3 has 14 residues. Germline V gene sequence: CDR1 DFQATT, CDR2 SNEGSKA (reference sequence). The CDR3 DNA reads TGCAGTGCAAAGGACAGTTCCTATAATTCACCCCTCCACTTT. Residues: CSAKDSSYNSPLHF.

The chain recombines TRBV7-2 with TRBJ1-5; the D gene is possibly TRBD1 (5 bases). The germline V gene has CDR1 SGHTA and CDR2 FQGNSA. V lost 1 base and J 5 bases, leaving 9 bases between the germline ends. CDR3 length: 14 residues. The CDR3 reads CASSLVGGHQPQHF. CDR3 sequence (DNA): TGTGCCAGCAGCTTAGTGGGGGGTCATCAGCCCCAGCATTTT.

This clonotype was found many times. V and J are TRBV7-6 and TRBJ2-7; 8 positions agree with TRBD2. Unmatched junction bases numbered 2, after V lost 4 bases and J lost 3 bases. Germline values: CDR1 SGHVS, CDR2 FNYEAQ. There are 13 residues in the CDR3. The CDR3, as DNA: TGTGCCAGCAGCTCCAGCGGGAGCTACGAGCAGTACTTC. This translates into CASSSSGSYEQYF.

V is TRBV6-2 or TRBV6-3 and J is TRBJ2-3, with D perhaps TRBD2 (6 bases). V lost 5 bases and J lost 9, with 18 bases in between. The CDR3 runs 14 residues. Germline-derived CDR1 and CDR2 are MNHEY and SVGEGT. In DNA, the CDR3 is TGTGCCAGCAGTCCTCCGGGACCGACTAGGACGCAGTATTTT. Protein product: CASSPPGPTRTQYF.

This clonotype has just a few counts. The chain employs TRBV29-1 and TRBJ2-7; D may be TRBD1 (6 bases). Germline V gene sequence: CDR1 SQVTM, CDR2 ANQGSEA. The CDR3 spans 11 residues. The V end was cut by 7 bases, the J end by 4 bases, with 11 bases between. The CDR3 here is CSALQGYEQYV. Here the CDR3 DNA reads TGCAGCGCATTACAGGGTTACGAGCAGTACGTC.

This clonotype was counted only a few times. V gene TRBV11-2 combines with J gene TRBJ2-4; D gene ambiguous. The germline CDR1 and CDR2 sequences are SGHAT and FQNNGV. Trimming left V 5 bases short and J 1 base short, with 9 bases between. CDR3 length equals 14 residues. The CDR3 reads CASSHTEAKNIQYF. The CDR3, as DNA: TGTGCCAGCAGCCATACGGAGGCCAAAAACATTCAGTACTTC.

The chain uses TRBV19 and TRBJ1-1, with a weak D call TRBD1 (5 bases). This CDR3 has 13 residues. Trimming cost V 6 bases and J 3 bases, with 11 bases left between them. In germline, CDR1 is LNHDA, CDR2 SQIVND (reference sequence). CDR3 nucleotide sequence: TGTGCCAGTAGGTCGGACACCTACACTGAAGCTTTCTTT. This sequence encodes CASRSDTYTEAFF.

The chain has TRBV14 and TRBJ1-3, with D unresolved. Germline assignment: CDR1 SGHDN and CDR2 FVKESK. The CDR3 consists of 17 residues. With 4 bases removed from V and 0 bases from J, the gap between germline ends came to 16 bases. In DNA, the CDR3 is TGTGCCAGCAGCCTCACCCATAAGGGATTCTCTGGAAACACCATATATTTT. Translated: CASSLTHKGFSGNTIYF.

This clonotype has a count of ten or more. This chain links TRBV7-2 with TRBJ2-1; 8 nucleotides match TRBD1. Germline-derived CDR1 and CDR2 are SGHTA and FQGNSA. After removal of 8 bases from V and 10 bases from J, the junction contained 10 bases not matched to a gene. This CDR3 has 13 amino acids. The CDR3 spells CASARQGAKEQFF. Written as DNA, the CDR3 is TGTGCCAGCGCCCGGCAGGGGGCAAAGGAGCAGTTCTTC.

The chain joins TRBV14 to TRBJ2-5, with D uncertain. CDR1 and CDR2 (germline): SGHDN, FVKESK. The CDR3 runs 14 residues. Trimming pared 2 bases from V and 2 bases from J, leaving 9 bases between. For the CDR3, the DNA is TGTGCCAGCAGCCAAAAACAACCTCAAGAGACCCAGTACTTC. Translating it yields CASSQKQPQETQYF.

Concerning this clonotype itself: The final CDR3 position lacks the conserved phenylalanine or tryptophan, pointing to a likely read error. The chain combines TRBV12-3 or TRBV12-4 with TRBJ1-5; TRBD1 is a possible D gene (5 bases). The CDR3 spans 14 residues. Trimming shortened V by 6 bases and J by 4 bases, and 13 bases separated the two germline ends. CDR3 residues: CASRREGPNQPQHL. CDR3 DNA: TGTGCCAGCAGGAGAGAGGGGCCTAATCAGCCCCAGCATTTG.

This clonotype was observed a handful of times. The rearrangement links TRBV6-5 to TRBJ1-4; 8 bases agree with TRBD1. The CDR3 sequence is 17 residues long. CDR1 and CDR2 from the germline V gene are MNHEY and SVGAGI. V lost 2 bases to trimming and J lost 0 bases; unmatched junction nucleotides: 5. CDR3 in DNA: TGTGCCAGCAGTTACAGACAGGGGTCGGCAACTAATGAAAAACTGTTTTTT. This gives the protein CASSYRQGSATNEKLFF.

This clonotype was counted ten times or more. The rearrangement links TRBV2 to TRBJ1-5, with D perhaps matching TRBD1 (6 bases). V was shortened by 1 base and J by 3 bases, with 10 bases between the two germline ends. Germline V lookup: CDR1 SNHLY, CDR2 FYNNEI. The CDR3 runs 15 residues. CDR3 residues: CASSEVWGLNQPQHF. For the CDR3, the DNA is TGTGCCAGCAGTGAAGTCTGGGGGCTCAATCAGCCCCAGCATTTT.